What follows are 13 T cell receptor beta chains derived from one specimen sequenced in a study of OX40 agonist ivuxolimab in advanced cancers. The repertoire was sequenced with immunoSEQ multiplex PCR; TCRdb's copy has only in-frame clones and lacks some. Among some 51,000 clones listed, approximately 83% were seen once. Sequencing was performed on CD4+ or CD8+ T cells sorted from blood, taken in a trial of the OX40 agonist ivuxolimab. The source is an adult with an advanced solid tumor such as melanoma, head and neck, liver or kidney cancer.

The CDR3: CASSGGQSNQPQHF. DNA of the CDR3: TGTGCCAGCTCGGGGGGGCAGAGCAATCAGCCCCAGCATTTT. The rearrangement joins TRBV28 to TRBJ1-5, with a tentative D call TRBD1 (6 bases). There are 14 residues in the CDR3. The germline CDR1 and CDR2 sequences are MDHEN and SYDVKM. V lost 8 bases and J lost 1, with 12 bases in between.

This clone was recorded a few times. CDR3 DNA sequence: TGTGCCAGCAGTTTCTACAGGATCGAAGAGACCCAGTACTTC. This encodes CASSFYRIEETQYF. The rearrangement links TRBV6-6 to TRBJ2-5; TRBD1 is a possible D gene (5 bases). The germline CDR1 and CDR2 sequences are MNHNY and SVGAGI (reference sequence). V gave up 4 bases and J gave up 3 bases, with 12 bases separating them. This CDR3 is 14 amino acids long.

CDR3 residues: CASSQGLGARTDTQYF. The CDR3 region has the DNA TGCGCCAGCAGCCAAGGGCTAGGGGCCCGCACAGATACGCAGTATTTT. V is TRBV4-3 and J is TRBJ2-3; D perhaps matches TRBD1 (5 bases). This CDR3 is 16 amino acids long. The germline V and J ends were trimmed by 1 base and 1 base, with 12 bases remaining between them. From germline, CDR1 is LGHNA and CDR2 YSLEER.

The chain combines TRBV14 with TRBJ1-2; D is possibly TRBD1 (6 bases). Germline V gene data show CDR1 as SGHDN and CDR2 as FVKESK. The CDR3 sequence is 14 residues long. The V gene lost 4 bases and the J gene lost 4 bases, with 13 bases spanning the gap. The CDR3 bases are TGTGCCAGCAGCCCGGGGGGGGCCCCCTATGGCTACACCTTC. It yields the protein CASSPGGAPYGYTF.

The chain joins TRBV4-1 to TRBJ2-1, with 7 positions matching TRBD2. V gave up 0 bases and J gave up 3 bases; unmatched junction bases: 8. The CDR3 extends over 17 amino acids. CDR1 and CDR2 from the germline V gene are MGHRA and YSYEKL. CDR3: CASSQEGGGGGYNEQFF. DNA for the CDR3: TGCGCCAGCAGCCAAGAGGGGGGTGGCGGGGGCTACAATGAGCAGTTCTTC.

CDR3 sequence: CASSLHGTGTYEQYF. Written as DNA, the CDR3 is TGTGCCAGCAGCTTGCACGGGACAGGGACCTACGAGCAGTACTTC. The V call is TRBV5-6, the J call TRBJ2-7; 9 positions match TRBD1. Per germline, CDR1 SGHDT and CDR2 YYEEEE. The CDR3 totals 15 residues. Trimming cost V 1 base and J 2 bases; bases outside gene matches: 4.

This rearrangement joins TRBV11-2 to TRBJ1-4; no definite D call. V lost 1 base, J lost 6 bases, and 12 bases lay in between. The CDR3 has 15 amino acids. Germline V gene data show CDR1 as SGHAT and CDR2 as FQNNGV. The CDR3 protein is CASSLGSVGYEKLFF. The CDR3 bases are TGTGCCAGCAGCTTAGGAAGTGTGGGGTATGAAAAACTGTTTTTT.

V is TRBV18 and J is TRBJ2-2, with D perhaps TRBD1 (6 bases). Germline loops: CDR1 KGHSH, CDR2 LQKENI. Trimming shortened V by 0 bases and J by 2 bases, and 13 bases separated the two germline ends. This CDR3 comprises 17 residues. In DNA form, the CDR3 reads TGTGCCAGCTCACCACCGAGGGCAGGGGCAAACACCGGGGAGCTGTTTTTT. Translating gives CASSPPRAGANTGELFF.

This clone was counted a single time. The chain is built from TRBV5-1 and TRBJ2-7, with unresolved D. The CDR3 spans 13 residues. The V end was cut by 1 base, the J end by 0 bases, with 5 bases between. The germline gives CDR1 SGHRS, CDR2 YFSETQ. CDR3 sequence reads: CASSLSYSYEQYF. The DNA of the CDR3 is TGCGCCAGCAGCTTGAGCTACTCCTACGAGCAGTACTTC.

This clone was seen a single time. J is TRBJ2-6 and V is TRBV11-2; 7 bases line up with TRBD1. The CDR3 contains 17 residues. From germline, CDR1 is SGHAT and CDR2 FQNNGV. The V and J ends lost 5 bases and 0 bases, in that order; junction bases with no gene match: 7. The CDR3 loop is CASSHGTAYSGANVLTF. The CDR3 DNA is TGTGCCAGCAGCCACGGGACAGCCTACTCTGGGGCCAACGTCCTGACTTTC. Filled out from reference TRBV11-2 and TRBJ2-6, the complete variable domain reads EAGVAQSPRYKIIEKRQSVAFWCNPISGHATLYWYQQILGQGPKLLIQFQNNGVVDDSQLPKDRFSAERLKGVDSTLKIQPAKLEDSAVYLCASSHGTAYSGANVLTFGAGSRLTVL.

This clone was detected only a few times. The chain carries TRBV6-5 and TRBJ2-5; D not resolved. The ends were cut back, 10 bases at V and 5 bases at J, with 11 bases in the middle. The CDR3 is 11 amino acids. Germline assignment: CDR1 MNHEY and CDR2 SVGAGI. DNA of the CDR3: TGTGCCACATCCTTCCTGGAGACCCAGTACTTC. Amino acid sequence: CATSFLETQYF.

This chain connects TRBV27 to TRBJ1-1; 9 nucleotides match TRBD1. Germline CDR1 is MNHEY and CDR2 is SMNVEV (reference sequence). Trimming at V came to 5 bases and at J to 5 bases, leaving 9 bases not matched to a gene. The CDR3 sequence is 15 residues long. In DNA form, the CDR3 reads TGTGCCAGCAGTCCCAGGACAGGGGTAGGGACTGAAGCTTTCTTT. Translation gives CASSPRTGVGTEAFF.

This clone has at least ten counts. This chain uses TRBV19 with TRBJ2-6; TRBD1 aligns across 10 bases. The length of the CDR3 is 13 residues. CDR1 is LNHDA and CDR2 is SQIVND in the germline V gene (reference sequence). The ends lost 3 bases at V and 14 bases at J; junction bases unmatched: 4. CDR3 sequence: CASSMGQGFLLTF. In DNA, the CDR3 is TGTGCCAGTAGTATGGGACAGGGGTTCCTCCTGACTTTC.